This is a list of T cell receptor beta chains from one sample in a study of monozygotic twins with inflammatory bowel disease. Using the 5' RACE reads, TCRdb records one entry per CDR3 protein without DNA. Listed are about 300,000 distinct CDR3 sequences; 5.5% to 6.5% falls within the top ten. Source material: blood. The receptors come from a human donor with ulcerative colitis or Crohn's disease, or a healthy co-twin of an affected twin (not recorded which). CDR3s include the opening cysteine and the closing phenylalanine or tryptophan.

J | V | CDR3
TRBJ2-1 | TRBV15 | CATSRASAYNEQFF
TRBJ2-5 | TRBV5-6 | CASSFRPLETQYF
TRBJ2-1 | TRBV11-2 | CASSSIRTSGNEQFF
TRBJ1-4 | TRBV7-2 | CASSPPGAEKLFF
TRBJ2-1 | TRBV20-1 | CSALDAGGPNEQFF
TRBJ1-3 | TRBV7-9 | CASSLERTRGHF
TRBJ1-3 | TRBV5-1 | CASSLVGETSGNTIYF
TRBJ2-2 | TRBV21-1 | CAVGNTGELFF
TRBJ1-1 | TRBV7-2 | CASSFTRGGTEAFF
TRBJ1-2 | TRBV6-5 | CASSYSRQGDYGYTF
TRBJ2-1 | TRBV2 | CASNQGRIYNEQFF
TRBJ2-1 | TRBV11-3 | CASSLVSGAYNEQFF
TRBJ2-1 | TRBV24-1 | CATSDPPTGGRYNEQFF
TRBJ2-7 | TRBV5-4 | CASSLKITGLRSYEQYF
TRBJ1-1 | TRBV20-1 | CSARDPGNTEAFF
TRBJ2-7 | TRBV12-3/TRBV12-4 | CASSLGLGSYEQYF
TRBJ1-6 | TRBV18 | CASSPGGTNNSPLHF
TRBJ1-2 | TRBV9 | CASSAQTGNYGYTF
TRBJ1-1 | TRBV12-3/TRBV12-4 | CASSFTGRTEAFF
TRBJ2-1 | TRBV9 | CASSVDRVGLRGNEQFF
TRBJ2-1 | TRBV11-2 | CASSLVQGRYNEQFF
TRBJ1-4 | TRBV9 | CASSVAGVDEKLFF
TRBJ2-3 | TRBV7-9 | CASSLGEAGGATDTQYF
TRBJ2-5 | TRBV12-3/TRBV12-4 | CASSLQGGETQYF
TRBJ1-5 | TRBV19 | CASSIDRGVKSPRDQPQHF
TRBJ1-2 | TRBV3-1 | CASSQERVYGYTF
TRBJ1-2 | TRBV24-1 | CALGEEYYGYTF
TRBJ2-1 | TRBV4-2 | CASSQESSVSYNEQFF
TRBJ2-1 | TRBV5-1 | CASSNDRGRRDEQFF